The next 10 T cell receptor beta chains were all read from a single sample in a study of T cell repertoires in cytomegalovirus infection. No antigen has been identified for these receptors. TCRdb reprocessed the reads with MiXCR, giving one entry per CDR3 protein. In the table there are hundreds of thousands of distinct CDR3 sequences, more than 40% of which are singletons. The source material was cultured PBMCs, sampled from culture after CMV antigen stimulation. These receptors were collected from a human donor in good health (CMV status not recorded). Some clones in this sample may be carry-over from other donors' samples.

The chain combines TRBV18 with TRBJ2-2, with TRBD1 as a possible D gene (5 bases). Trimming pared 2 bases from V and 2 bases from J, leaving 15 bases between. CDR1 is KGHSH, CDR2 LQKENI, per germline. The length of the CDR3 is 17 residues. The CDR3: CASSPRGSTVNTGELFF. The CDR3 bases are TGTGCCAGCTCACCAAGAGGATCGACAGTTAACACCGGGGAGCTGTTTTTT.

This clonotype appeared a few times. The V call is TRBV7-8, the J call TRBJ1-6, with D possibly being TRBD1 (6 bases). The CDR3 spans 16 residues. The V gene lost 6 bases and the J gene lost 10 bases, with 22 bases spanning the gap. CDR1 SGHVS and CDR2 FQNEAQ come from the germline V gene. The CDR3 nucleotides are TGTGCCAGCAGTCCGGACAGTTCGTGGCAAGACTCACCCCTCCACTTT. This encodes CASSPDSSWQDSPLHF. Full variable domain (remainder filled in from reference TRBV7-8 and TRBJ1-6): GAGVSQSPRYKVAKRGQDVALRCDPISGHVSLFWYQQALGQGPEFLTYFQNEAQLDKSGLPSDRFFAERPEGSVSTLKIQRTQQEDSAVYLCASSPDSSWQDSPLHFGNGTRLTVT.

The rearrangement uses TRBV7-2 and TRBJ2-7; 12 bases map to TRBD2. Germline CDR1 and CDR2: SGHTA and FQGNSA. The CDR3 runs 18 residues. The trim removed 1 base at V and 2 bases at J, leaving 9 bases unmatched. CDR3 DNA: TGTGCCAGCAGCTTAGTTGGACTAGCGGGGAGGTCTCCCTACGAGCAGTACTTC. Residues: CASSLVGLAGRSPYEQYF.

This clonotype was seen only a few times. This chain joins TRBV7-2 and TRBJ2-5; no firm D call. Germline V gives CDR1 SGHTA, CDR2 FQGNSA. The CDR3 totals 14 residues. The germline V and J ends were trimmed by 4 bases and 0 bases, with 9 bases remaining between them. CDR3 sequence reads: CASSSRKYQETQYF. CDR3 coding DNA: TGTGCCAGCAGCTCTAGGAAGTACCAAGAGACCCAGTACTTC. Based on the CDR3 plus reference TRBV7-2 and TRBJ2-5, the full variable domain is GAGVSQSPSNKVTEKGKDVELRCDPISGHTALYWYRQSLGQGLEFLIYFQGNSAPDKSGLPSDRFSAERTGGSVSTLTIQRTQQEDSAVYLCASSSRKYQETQYFGPGTRLLVL.

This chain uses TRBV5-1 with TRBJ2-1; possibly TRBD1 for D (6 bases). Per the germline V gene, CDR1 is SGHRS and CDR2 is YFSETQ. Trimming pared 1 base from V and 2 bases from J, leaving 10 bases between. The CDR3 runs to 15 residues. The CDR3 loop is CASSLQGPPYNEQFF. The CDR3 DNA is TGCGCCAGCAGCTTGCAGGGGCCCCCCTACAATGAGCAGTTCTTC.

CDR3 DNA sequence: TGCGCCAGCAGCCAAGGAAGGGCCCTGGGTGAAAAACTGTTTTTT. It specifies CASSQGRALGEKLFF. The chain links TRBV4-1 to TRBJ1-4; D unclear. Germline V lookup: CDR1 MGHRA, CDR2 YSYEKL. The CDR3 is made up of 15 amino acids. Trimming stripped 1 base from V and 7 bases from J, with 13 bases between.

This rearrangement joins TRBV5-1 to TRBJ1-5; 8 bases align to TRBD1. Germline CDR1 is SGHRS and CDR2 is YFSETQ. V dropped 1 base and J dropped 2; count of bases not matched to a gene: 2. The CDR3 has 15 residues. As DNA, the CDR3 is TGCGCCAGCAGCTTGTCGGGACAGGGCAATCAGCCCCAGCATTTT. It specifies CASSLSGQGNQPQHF.

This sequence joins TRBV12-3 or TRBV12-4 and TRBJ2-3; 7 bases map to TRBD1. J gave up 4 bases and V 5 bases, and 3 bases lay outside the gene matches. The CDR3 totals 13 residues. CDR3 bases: TGTGCCAGCAGTCCGGGGACAGCAGATACGCAGTATTTT. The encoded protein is CASSPGTADTQYF.

CDR3 nucleotide sequence: TGTGCCAGCAGTTACTCCTGGGGGGCCGGCAAGCCCCAGCATTTT. This codes for CASSYSWGAGKPQHF. V is TRBV6-5 and J is TRBJ1-5; D may be TRBD1 (6 bases). CDR1 MNHEY and CDR2 SVGAGI come from the germline V gene. This CDR3 has 15 amino acids. Trimming stripped 0 bases from V and 8 bases from J, with 14 bases between.

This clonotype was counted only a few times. The CDR3 nucleotides read TGTGCCAGCAGCTTTTCCCCGCGAGGCACAGATACGCAGTATTTT. It codes for CASSFSPRGTDTQYF. The gene calls are TRBV5-6 and TRBJ2-3; D not certain. Per germline, CDR1 SGHDT and CDR2 YYEEEE. The CDR3 sequence is 15 residues long. Trimming left V 2 bases short and J 1 base short, with 11 bases between.